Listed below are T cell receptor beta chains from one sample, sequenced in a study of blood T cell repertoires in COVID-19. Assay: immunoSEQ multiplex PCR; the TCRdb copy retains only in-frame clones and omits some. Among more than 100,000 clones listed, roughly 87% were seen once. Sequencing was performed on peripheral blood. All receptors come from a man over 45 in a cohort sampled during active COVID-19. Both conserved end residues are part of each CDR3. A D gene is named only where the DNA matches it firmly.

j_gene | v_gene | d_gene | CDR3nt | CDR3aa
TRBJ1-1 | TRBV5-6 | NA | TGTGCCAGCAGCTTGGTGACAGGACCCATGAACACTGAAGCTTTCTTT | CASSLVTGPMNTEAFF
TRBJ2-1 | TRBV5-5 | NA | TGTGCCAGCAGCCGACAGTCTACAGGATCGTCCGAGCAGTTCTTC | CASSRQSTGSSEQFF
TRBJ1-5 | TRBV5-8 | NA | TGTGCCAGCAGCTACCGTCGGACTACGGGGAGAGGTAGCAATCAGCCCCAGCATTTT | CASSYRRTTGRGSNQPQHF
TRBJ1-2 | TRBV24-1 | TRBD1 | TGTGCCACCAGCGGGGACAGGACCAACTATGGCTACACCTTC | CATSGDRTNYGYTF
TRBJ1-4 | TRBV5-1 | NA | TGCGCCAGCAGCCCCCTGAGAGCAACTAATGAAAAACTGTTTTTT | CASSPLRATNEKLFF
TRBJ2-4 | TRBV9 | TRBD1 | TGTGCCAGCAGCGCTGGGGACAGTAAAGCCCAGGGCATTCAGTACTTC | CASSAGDSKAQGIQYF
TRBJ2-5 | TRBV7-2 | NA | TGTGCCAGCACCACCTCCGCCGGTGAGACCCAGTACTTC | CASTTSAGETQYF
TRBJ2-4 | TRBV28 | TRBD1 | TGTGCCAGCAGTTTAGGGACAGACAAAAACATTCAGTACTTC | CASSLGTDKNIQYF
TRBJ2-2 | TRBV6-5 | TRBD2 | TGTGCCTGCGCCCCAGACGGGGGGGTTGTCGGGGAGCTGTTTTTT | CACAPDGGVVGELFF
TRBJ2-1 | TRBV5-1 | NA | TGCGCCAGCAGCATTGACAAGAGCTCCTACAATGAGCAGTTCTTC | CASSIDKSSYNEQFF
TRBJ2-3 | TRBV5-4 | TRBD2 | TGTGCCAGCAGCTTGGATGGGGGGGGAACAGATACGCAGTATTTT | CASSLDGGGTDTQYF
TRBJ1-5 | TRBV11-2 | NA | TGTGCCAGCAGCCCCCAGGTAACGGCTCAGCCCCAGCATTTT | CASSPQVTAQPQHF
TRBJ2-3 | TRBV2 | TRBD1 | TGTGCCAGCAGTCTTGACAGGGGGCTCACAGATACGCAGTATTTT | CASSLDRGLTDTQYF
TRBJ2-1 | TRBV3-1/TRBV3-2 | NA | TGTGCCAGCAGCCAAGGCCAGGTTGTTGAGCAGTTCTTC | CASSQGQVVEQFF
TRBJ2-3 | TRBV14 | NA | TGTGCCAGCAGCCCGACAGGCCCTCGGGCAGATACGCAGTATTTT | CASSPTGPRADTQYF
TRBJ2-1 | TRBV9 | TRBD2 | TGTGCCAGCAGCGTAGCTAGCGGGGGGGTCTACAATGAGCAGTTCTTC | CASSVASGGVYNEQFF